This T cell receptor (beta chain) was recorded in a study of cytomegalovirus exposure and HLA in healthy donors. General study findings and limits: A later analysis appeared to link common viral pathogens to several of the most significant clusters. TCR beta sequences numbering more than 15,000 were associated with HLA alleles at 0.05 false discovery rate in a later analysis. In a later analysis, HLA-C alleles had the fewest associated TCRs, DRB1 alleles the most. TCR beta V- and J-gene trimming, according to a later analysis, was linked to a missense DCLRE1C variant.

The study ran its PCR with 60 Vbeta and 13 Jbeta primers. Sequencing was performed with immunoSEQ multiplex PCR; in TCRdb, only in-frame clones are kept and a portion is missing. The repertoire holds about 77,000 clones, with about 73% as singletons. V was shortened by 5 bases and J by 10 bases, with 16 bases between the two germline ends. The CDR3 is 13 residues long. CDR1 and CDR2 from the germline V gene are SGHDT and YYEEEE. Regarding this clone: Its antigen is unidentified.

This chain connects TRBV5-6 to TRBJ2-1, with D possibly TRBD1 on 6 matching bases. The sequencing input was PBMCs. The receptor's source is a man aged 40-49 years in good health and CMV-seronegative. The CDR3 DNA is TGTGCCAGCAGAGACGGGAACAGGGCAGAGCAGTTCTTC. Protein sequence: CASRDGNRAEQFF.